These T cell receptor beta chains were read from a single sample in a study of blood T cell repertoires in COVID-19. Sequenced by immunoSEQ multiplex PCR; TCRdb stores in-frame clones only, minus some. This table holds tens of thousands of clones, roughly 89% found once. Input material: peripheral blood. The receptors shown here come from a man younger than 40 with acute or convalescent COVID-19. Both conserved end residues are part of each CDR3. The order of the fields is V gene, J gene, D gene, CDR3 length, clone size, CDR3 DNA, CDR3 protein. A D gene is named only where the DNA matches it firmly. Part of the rows lack a size; the others show once, few, many or a class for expanded clones.

TRBV7-6	TRBJ2-3	TRBD1	14	few	TGTGCCAGCAGCCTAGGGGTGGGGACAGGGGTCCAAGAGTTT	CASSLGVGTGVQEF
TRBV3-1/TRBV3-2	TRBJ2-2	.	14	.	TGTGCCAGCATGAGAACTAGTGCTACCGGGGAGCTGTTTTTT	CASMRTSATGELFF
TRBV18	TRBJ1-5	.	13	.	TGTGCCACCAAAGACAGCTTTAATCAGCCCCAGCATTTT	CATKDSFNQPQHF
TRBV18	TRBJ2-7	.	16	.	TGTGCCAGCTCACCACCGGGTCCGGGAGAGGGTTACGAGCAGTACTTC	CASSPPGPGEGYEQYF
TRBV5-4	TRBJ1-2	.	13	.	TGTGCCAGCAGCACCGGGACAAGCTATGGCTACACCTTC	CASSTGTSYGYTF
TRBV19	TRBJ1-2	.	16	.	TGTGCCAGTAGTATAGTGGGGCCAGGGAACTTCTATGGCTACACCTTC	CASSIVGPGNFYGYTF
TRBV2	TRBJ1-5	.	14	.	TGTGCCAGCAATTCTAGACAGAGCAATCAGCCCCAGCATTTT	CASNSRQSNQPQHF
TRBV3-1/TRBV3-2	TRBJ2-4	TRBD2	16	.	TGTGCCAGCAGCCAAGATTCTCGGGGGGTCAAAAACATTCAGTACTTC	CASSQDSRGVKNIQYF
TRBV15	TRBJ2-3	TRBD1	16	.	TGTGCCACCAGCCTTCCTACAGGGGCTGGCACAGATACGCAGTATTTT	CATSLPTGAGTDTQYF
TRBV24-1	TRBJ2-3	.	14	.	TGTGCCACCAGTCCAGGACAGACCACAGATACGCAGTATTTT	CATSPGQTTDTQYF
TRBV20-1	TRBJ2-7	.	11	.	TGCAGTGCAGAGGCTTCCTACGAGCAGTACTTC	CSAEASYEQYF
TRBV5-4	TRBJ1-1	.	14	.	TGTGCCAGCAGCTTCGGACAGAGGAACACTGAAGCTTTCTTT	CASSFGQRNTEAFF
TRBV29-1	TRBJ1-5	.	13	.	TGCAGCGTTGAAGTCGCCGGGAATCAGCCCCAGCATTTT	CSVEVAGNQPQHF
TRBV4-2	TRBJ2-1	.	14	.	TGTGCCAGCAGCCAAGAAACCCCAGTGGCTGAGCAGTTCTTC	CASSQETPVAEQFF
TRBV5-1	TRBJ2-2	.	17	.	TGCGCCAGCAGCTCTACAGGGGGGGGCGCGAACACCGGGGAGCTGTTTTTT	CASSSTGGGANTGELFF
TRBV7-2	TRBJ2-5	.	15	.	TGTGCCAGCAGCTTAGCGAGTAAATCACAAGAGACCCAGTACTTC	CASSLASKSQETQYF
TRBV4-1	TRBJ1-6	.	13	.	TGCGCCAGCAGCCAAGAAGTAGCATCACCCCTCCACTTT	CASSQEVASPLHF
TRBV5-1	TRBJ1-2	TRBD1	12	.	TGCGCCAGCAGCAACAGGGGAGATGGCTACACCTTC	CASSNRGDGYTF
TRBV7-3	TRBJ1-1	.	13	.	TGTGCCAGCAGCTTCTCCGTGAGCACTGAAGCTTTCTTT	CASSFSVSTEAFF
TRBV5-4	TRBJ2-4	TRBD1	14	.	TGTGCCAGCAGCGAGAGACAGGGGACGGACATTCAGTACTTC	CASSERQGTDIQYF
TRBV6-1	TRBJ2-5	TRBD2	14	few	TGTGCCAGCAGTGACCTAGCGGGAGAAGAGACCCAGTACTTC	CASSDLAGEETQYF
TRBV5-5	TRBJ2-1	.	12	.	TGTGCCAGCGGAGAGGATTGGGATGAGCAGTTCTTC	CASGEDWDEQFF
TRBV18	TRBJ2-5	TRBD1	13	.	TGTGCCAGCTCCCTCGGGACAGGAGAGACCCAGTACTTC	CASSLGTGETQYF
TRBV5-1	TRBJ1-2	TRBD1	15	.	TGCGCCAGCAGCTTGACGGGCAGGGGGCCTGATGGCTACACCTTC	CASSLTGRGPDGYTF
TRBV18	TRBJ1-1	.	13	.	TGTGCCAGCTCAAAGGGGGGGGGAACTGAAGCTTTCTTT	CASSKGGGTEAFF
TRBV3-1/TRBV3-2	TRBJ1-1	TRBD1	14	.	TGTGCCAGCAGCCAGATGACAGGGGGCACTGAAGCTTTCTTT	CASSQMTGGTEAFF
TRBV27	TRBJ1-1	.	15	.	TGTGCCAGCAGCCCCGCCGAGGGAAGAGGCACTGAAGCTTTCTTT	CASSPAEGRGTEAFF
TRBV10-3	TRBJ1-3	.	12	.	TGTGCCATCTCCACGGGGGTCAACACCATATATTTT	CAISTGVNTIYF
TRBV18	TRBJ1-2	TRBD1	13	.	TGTGCCAGCTCACAAGGGACAGGGCCTGGCTACACCTTC	CASSQGTGPGYTF
TRBV3-1/TRBV3-2	TRBJ2-2	TRBD1	16	.	TGTGCCAGCAGCCAAGATGTCACAGGGGACACCGGGGAGCTGTTTTTT	CASSQDVTGDTGELFF
TRBV7-9	TRBJ1-1	.	14	.	TGTGCCAGCAGCTTAGCTACGGGAGTAACTGAAGCTTTCTTT	CASSLATGVTEAFF
TRBV4-1	TRBJ2-2	.	14	once	TGCGCCAGCATGAGTGTAGCATACACCGGGGAGCTGTTTTTT	CASMSVAYTGELFF
TRBV28	TRBJ2-3	TRBD2	15	.	TGTGCCAGCAATCCTAGCGGGGCGCTCACAGATACGCAGTATTTT	CASNPSGALTDTQYF
TRBV5-1	TRBJ2-5	TRBD1	15	.	TGCGCCAGCAGCCGCCGGGACAGGGGGCGAGAGACCCAGTACTTC	CASSRRDRGRETQYF
TRBV5-1	TRBJ1-1	.	14	once	TGCGCCAGCACCTCCGGGACACCAGGCACTGAAGCTTTCTTT	CASTSGTPGTEAFF
TRBV14	TRBJ1-1	.	15	few	TGTGCCAGCAGTCCACTCCGCGGTAGAGACACTGAAGCTTTCTTT	CASSPLRGRDTEAFF
TRBV30	TRBJ1-1	.	11	.	TGTGCCTGGAGTGTAGGGGGAAGTGCTTTCTTT	CAWSVGGSAFF
TRBV5-4	TRBJ2-7	.	14	.	TGTGCCAGCAGCTTGACAGGAGGGAGATACGAGCAGTACTTC	CASSLTGGRYEQYF
TRBV4-1	TRBJ1-3	TRBD1	15	.	TGCGCCAGCAGCCAAGGGGGACAGAGTAGAAACACCATATATTTT	CASSQGGQSRNTIYF
TRBV9	TRBJ2-3	.	14	.	TGTGCCAGCAGCGTCGGTCGTGGCACAGATACGCAGTATTTT	CASSVGRGTDTQYF
TRBV3-1/TRBV3-2	TRBJ2-1	.	14	once	TGTGCCAGCAGCGGGGGCAGTTCCTACAATGAGCAGTTCTTC	CASSGGSSYNEQFF
TRBV15	TRBJ2-2	.	15	.	TGTGCCACCAGCTCGGAAGCTCCGGGCACCGGGGAGCTGTTTTTT	CATSSEAPGTGELFF
TRBV28	TRBJ1-1	TRBD1	16	.	TGTGCCAGCAGTCTTGGGACAGAGCCGCGAGGGACTGAAGCTTTCTTT	CASSLGTEPRGTEAFF
TRBV7-2	TRBJ2-3	TRBD2	15	once	TGTGCCAGCAGCTCCTTTAGCGGGACCACAGATACGCAGTATTTT	CASSSFSGTTDTQYF
TRBV10-2	TRBJ2-3	.	12	.	TGCGCCAGCAATCTCGTCCCAGATACGCAGTATTTT	CASNLVPDTQYF
TRBV29-1	TRBJ2-7	TRBD1	16	.	TGCAGCGTTGTATGGGGACAGGCCCAATTTTCCTACGAGCAGTACTTC	CSVVWGQAQFSYEQYF
TRBV4-3	TRBJ2-2	.	14	.	TGCGCCAGCAGCCAAGGACAGGTCACCGGGGAGCTGTTTTTT	CASSQGQVTGELFF
TRBV7-8	TRBJ1-5	.	11	.	TGTGCCAGCAGCTTAGGGGAGTCCCAGCATTTT	CASSLGESQHF
TRBV10-3	TRBJ2-1	.	15	once	TGTGCCATCAGTGAGTCCTTGGCTAGCGAGGATGAGCAGTTCTTC	CAISESLASEDEQFF
TRBV24-1	TRBJ2-2	.	15	once	TGTGCCACCAGTGATTCGAGGATGAACACCGGGGAGCTGTTTTTT	CATSDSRMNTGELFF
TRBV7-9	TRBJ1-2	TRBD1	18	few	TGTGCCAGCAGCTTACCACTGACTCGGACAGGGACGAGGAATGGCTACACCTTC	CASSLPLTRTGTRNGYTF
TRBV19	TRBJ1-2	.	13	.	TGTGCCAGTAGAAACGAAATCGGGTATGGCTACACCTTC	CASRNEIGYGYTF